This passage covers 13 T cell receptor beta chains from one sample sequenced in a study of radiation and T cells in renal cell carcinoma. Time point reported: blood 2 weeks post-SBRT. Treatment of the sample: 15 Gy SBRT to primary tumor, nephrectomy 4 weeks later. The method was immunoSEQ multiplex PCR; TCRdb's version includes in-frame clones alone and lacks a portion of them. The repertoire holds tens of thousands of clones, with around 85% as singletons. The sample here was blood, taken from a patient whose treatment included radiotherapy and nephrectomy. Every receptor here comes from a woman in her forties or fifties with renal cell carcinoma.

V and J are TRBV10-3 and TRBJ1-6; D perhaps matches TRBD1 (5 bases). The CDR3 length is 14 residues. The germline CDR1 and CDR2 sequences are ENHRY and SYGVKD. V lost 8 bases and J lost 14, with 22 bases in between. The CDR3 coding sequence is TGTGCCATCGCGACGGGGACCCGAGATGGGGCCCTCCACTTT. Encoded protein: CAIATGTRDGALHF.

This rearrangement joins TRBV5-1 to TRBJ1-1; D is undetermined. The germline gives CDR1 SGHRS, CDR2 YFSETQ. CDR3 length: 15 amino acids. V was clipped by 4 bases and J by 1 base, with 14 bases between them. The CDR3 DNA is TGCGCCAGCAGCGAACTGGTCGGAAGGAACACTGAAGCTTTCTTT. The encoded protein is CASSELVGRNTEAFF.

The chain couples TRBV6-5 to TRBJ1-2; D may be TRBD1 (6 bases). This CDR3 spans 15 amino acids. Per the germline V gene, CDR1 is MNHEY and CDR2 is SVGAGI. With 6 bases removed from V and 5 bases from J, the gap between germline ends came to 19 bases. The CDR3 protein is CASSRTVGSRYGYTF. The CDR3 DNA reads TGTGCCAGCAGCCGGACAGTGGGGTCTAGGTATGGCTACACCTTC.

The chain employs TRBV9 and TRBJ2-1; D unresolved. The CDR3 totals 14 residues. Germline CDR1 and CDR2: SGDLS and YYNGEE. V lost 0 bases to trimming and J lost 2 bases, with 6 bases between them. CDR3 in amino acids: CASSVGLAYNEQFF. CDR3 in DNA: TGTGCCAGCAGCGTAGGGCTAGCCTACAATGAGCAGTTCTTC. The entire variable domain, with the rest obtained from reference TRBV9 and TRBJ2-1, is as follows: DSGVTQTPKHLITATGQRVTLRCSPRSGDLSVYWYQQSLDQGLQFLIQYYNGEERAKGNILERFSAQQFPDLHSELNLSSLELGDSALYFCASSVGLAYNEQFFGPGTRLTVL.

This chain uses TRBV6-1 with TRBJ2-2; 10 bases align to TRBD1. Germline V gives CDR1 MNHNS, CDR2 SASEGT. The CDR3 is made up of 17 amino acids. V lost 2 bases, J lost 7 bases, and 10 bases stayed unmatched. The CDR3 coding sequence is TGTGCCAGCAGTGAAACCTCCGGGACAGGGGCGGTCGGGGAGCTGTTTTTT. It yields the protein CASSETSGTGAVGELFF.

CDR3 coding DNA: TGTGCCAGCAGGCTCGGAGGGGGGCCAGAGGAAAAACTGTTTTTT. The encoded protein is CASRLGGGPEEKLFF. The J gene is TRBJ1-4, the V gene TRBV2, with a tentative D call TRBD1 (6 bases). The CDR3 has 15 amino acids. Germline V gene lookup returns CDR1 SNHLY and CDR2 FYNNEI. V was clipped by 6 bases and J by 8 bases, with 19 bases between them.

The chain uses TRBV7-8 and TRBJ1-5; D might be TRBD1 (6 bases). This CDR3 comprises 16 residues. CDR1 and CDR2 (germline): SGHVS, FQNEAQ. The V and J ends lost 3 bases and 7 bases respectively, with 19 bases between them. The CDR3 nucleotides read TGTGCCAGCAGCTTCACCGGCGCACAGGGCTTACAGCCCCAGCATTTT. Translated: CASSFTGAQGLQPQHF.

The chain uses TRBV9 and TRBJ1-1; D may be TRBD1 (5 bases). The CDR3 totals 16 residues. Trimming left V 0 bases short and J 3 bases short, with 15 bases between. Germline CDR1 and CDR2: SGDLS and YYNGEE. The CDR3 region is CASSVVGGETHTEAFF. The CDR3, as DNA: TGTGCCAGCAGCGTAGTGGGAGGGGAGACGCACACTGAAGCTTTCTTT.

V usage is TRBV6-5 and J usage is TRBJ2-3, with 9 bases identical to TRBD1. Looked up from germline, CDR1 is MNHEY and CDR2 is SVGAGI. With 4 bases clipped from V and 6 bases from J, the junction kept 2 bases outside the gene matches. The CDR3 spans 13 residues. Here the CDR3 reads CASSSDRGDTQYF. The CDR3, as DNA: TGTGCCAGCAGTTCGGACAGGGGTGATACGCAGTATTTT.

The chain couples TRBV7-8 to TRBJ1-2, with TRBD1 matching over 10 bases. The CDR3 spans 15 residues. The V gene end was trimmed by 4 bases and the J gene end by 7 bases; junction bases not matched to a gene: 9. Per germline, CDR1 SGHVS and CDR2 FQNEAQ. The CDR3 sequence: CASSSGQGLFGGYTF. The CDR3, as DNA: TGTGCCAGCAGCTCGGGACAGGGGCTATTCGGTGGCTACACCTTC.

The V call is TRBV7-9, the J call TRBJ1-2; no firm D call. Germline assignment: CDR1 SEHNR and CDR2 FQNEAQ (reference sequence). Trimming stripped 6 bases from V and 4 bases from J, with 9 bases between. The CDR3 is 12 residues long. The CDR3 spells CASRLGIYGYTF. CDR3 nucleotide sequence: TGTGCCAGCAGACTTGGTATCTATGGCTACACCTTC.

This clone came up once. V gene TRBV7-2 combines with J gene TRBJ1-5; unclear D gene. Trimming took 5 bases from V and 4 from J, leaving 12 bases between them. The CDR3 spans 14 residues. Germline lookup yields CDR1 SGHTA and CDR2 FQGNSA. The CDR3 DNA sequence: TGTGCCAGCAGCGTCCGGACGCCAAATCAGCCCCAGCATTTT. It is translated as CASSVRTPNQPQHF.

The J gene is TRBJ1-1, the V gene TRBV6-6, with D possibly TRBD1 on 5 matching bases. Trimming pared 7 bases from V and 0 bases from J, leaving 12 bases between. Per the germline V gene, CDR1 is MNHNY and CDR2 is SVGAGI (reference sequence). This CDR3 is 14 amino acids long. CDR3 protein: CASTRRGVNTEAFF. The CDR3, as DNA: TGTGCCAGCACTCGACGGGGGGTGAACACTGAAGCTTTCTTT.